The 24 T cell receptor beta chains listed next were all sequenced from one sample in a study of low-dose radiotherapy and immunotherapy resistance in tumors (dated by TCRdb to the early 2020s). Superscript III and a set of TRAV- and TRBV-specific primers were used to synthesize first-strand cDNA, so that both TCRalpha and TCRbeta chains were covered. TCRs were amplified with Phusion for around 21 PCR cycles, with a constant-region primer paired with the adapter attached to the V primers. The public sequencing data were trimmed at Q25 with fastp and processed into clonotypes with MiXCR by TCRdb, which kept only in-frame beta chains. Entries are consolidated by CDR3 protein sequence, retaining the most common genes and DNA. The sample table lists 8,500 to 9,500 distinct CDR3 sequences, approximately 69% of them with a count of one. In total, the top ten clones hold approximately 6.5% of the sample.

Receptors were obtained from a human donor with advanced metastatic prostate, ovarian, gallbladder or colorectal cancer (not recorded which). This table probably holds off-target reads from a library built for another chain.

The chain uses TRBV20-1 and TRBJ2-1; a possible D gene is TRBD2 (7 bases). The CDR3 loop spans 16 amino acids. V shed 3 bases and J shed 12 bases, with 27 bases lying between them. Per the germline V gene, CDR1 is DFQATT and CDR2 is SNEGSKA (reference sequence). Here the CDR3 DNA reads TGCAGTGCTAGTTATTGGGGGGGGCCCCTCACAAGCGGGCAGTTCTTC. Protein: CSASYWGGPLTSGQFF.

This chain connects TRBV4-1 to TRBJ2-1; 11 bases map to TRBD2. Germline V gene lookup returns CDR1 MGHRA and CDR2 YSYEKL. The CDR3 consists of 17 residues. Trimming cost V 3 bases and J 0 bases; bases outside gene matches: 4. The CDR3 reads CASSHLAGGLSYNEQFF. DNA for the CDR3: TGCGCCAGCAGCCATTTAGCGGGAGGGCTCTCCTACAATGAGCAGTTCTTC.

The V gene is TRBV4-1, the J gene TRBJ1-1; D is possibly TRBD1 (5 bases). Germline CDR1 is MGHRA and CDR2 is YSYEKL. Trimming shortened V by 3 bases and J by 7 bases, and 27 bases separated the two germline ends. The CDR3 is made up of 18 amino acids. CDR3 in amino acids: CASSHPKGMEVQGDEAFF. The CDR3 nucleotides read TGCGCCAGCAGCCATCCTAAGGGTATGGAAGTGCAGGGTGATGAAGCTTTCTTT.

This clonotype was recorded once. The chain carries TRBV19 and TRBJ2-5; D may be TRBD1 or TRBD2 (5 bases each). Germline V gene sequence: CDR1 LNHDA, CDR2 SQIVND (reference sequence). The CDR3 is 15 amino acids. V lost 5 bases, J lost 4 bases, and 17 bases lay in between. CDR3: CASSSGDVRTETQYF. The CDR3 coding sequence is TGTGCCAGTAGTTCCGGGGACGTCCGGACAGAGACCCAGTACTTC. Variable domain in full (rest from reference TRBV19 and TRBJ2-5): DGGITQSPKYLFRKEGQNVTLSCEQNLNHDAMYWYRQDPGQGLRLIYYSQIVNDFQKGDIAEGYSVSREKKESFPLTVTSAQKNPTAFYLCASSSGDVRTETQYFGPGTRLLVL.

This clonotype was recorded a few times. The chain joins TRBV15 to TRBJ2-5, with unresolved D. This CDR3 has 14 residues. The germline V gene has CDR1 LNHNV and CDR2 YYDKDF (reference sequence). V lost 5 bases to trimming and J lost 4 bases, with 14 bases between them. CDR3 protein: CATSPNRIGETQYF. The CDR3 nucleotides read TGTGCCACCAGCCCAAACAGAATTGGAGAGACCCAGTACTTC.

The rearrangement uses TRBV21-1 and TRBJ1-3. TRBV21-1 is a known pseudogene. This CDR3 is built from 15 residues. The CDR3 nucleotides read TGTGCCAGCAGCAAAGGTCTGGGAGATGGAAACACCATATATTTT. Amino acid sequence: CASSKGLGDGNTIYF.

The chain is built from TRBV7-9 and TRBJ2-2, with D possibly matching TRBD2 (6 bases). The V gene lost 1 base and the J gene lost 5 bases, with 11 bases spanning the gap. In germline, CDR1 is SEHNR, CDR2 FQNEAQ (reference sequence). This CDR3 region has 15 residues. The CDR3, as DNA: TGTGCCAGCAGCTTAGGCTCAGGAGGGACCGGGGAGCTGTTTTTT. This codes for CASSLGSGGTGELFF.

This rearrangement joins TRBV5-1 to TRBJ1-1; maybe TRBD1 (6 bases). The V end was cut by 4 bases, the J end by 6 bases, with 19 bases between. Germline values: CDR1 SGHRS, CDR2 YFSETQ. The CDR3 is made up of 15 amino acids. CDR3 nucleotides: TGCGCCAGCAGCAAGGTACAGGGCGGTCGGGCTGAAGCTTTCTTT. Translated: CASSKVQGGRAEAFF.

CDR3: CASSVPQGTQYF. The CDR3 nucleotides are TGTGCCAGCAGCGTTCCACAGGGGACCCAGTACTTC. The V call is TRBV9, the J call TRBJ2-5; weak D call: TRBD1 (6 bases). The V gene lost 2 bases and the J gene lost 7 bases, with 9 bases spanning the gap. The length of the CDR3 is 12 residues. Germline V lookup: CDR1 SGDLS, CDR2 YYNGEE.

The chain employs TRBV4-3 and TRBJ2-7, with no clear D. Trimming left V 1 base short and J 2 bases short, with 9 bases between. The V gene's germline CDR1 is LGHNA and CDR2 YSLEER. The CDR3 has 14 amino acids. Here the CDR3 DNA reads TGCGCCAGCAGCCAAGGGAGCGTCACCTACGAGCAGTACTTC. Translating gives CASSQGSVTYEQYF.

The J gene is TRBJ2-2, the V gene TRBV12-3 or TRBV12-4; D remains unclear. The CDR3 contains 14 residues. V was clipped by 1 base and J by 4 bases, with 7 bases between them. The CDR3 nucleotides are TGTGCCAGCAGTTTAGGGCAGATCACCGGGGAGCTGTTTTTT. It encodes CASSLGQITGELFF.

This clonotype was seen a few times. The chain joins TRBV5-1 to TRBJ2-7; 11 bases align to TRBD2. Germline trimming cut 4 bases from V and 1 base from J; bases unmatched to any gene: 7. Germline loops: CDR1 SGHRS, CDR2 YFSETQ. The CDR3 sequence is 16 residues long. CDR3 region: CASSTSGTSGSYEQYF. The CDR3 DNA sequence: TGCGCCAGCAGCACATCCGGGACTAGCGGTTCCTACGAGCAGTACTTC.

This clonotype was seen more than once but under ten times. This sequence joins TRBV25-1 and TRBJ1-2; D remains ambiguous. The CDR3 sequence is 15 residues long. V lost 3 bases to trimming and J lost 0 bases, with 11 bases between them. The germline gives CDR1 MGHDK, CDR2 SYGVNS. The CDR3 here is CASSEEGGSNYGYTF. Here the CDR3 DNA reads TGTGCCAGCAGTGAGGAAGGCGGTTCTAACTATGGCTACACCTTC.

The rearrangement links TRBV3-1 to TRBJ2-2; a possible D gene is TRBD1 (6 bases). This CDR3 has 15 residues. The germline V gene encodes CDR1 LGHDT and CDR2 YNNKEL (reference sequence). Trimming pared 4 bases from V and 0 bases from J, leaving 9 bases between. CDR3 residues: CASSLRTANTGELFF. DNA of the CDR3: TGTGCCAGCAGCCTCCGGACAGCGAACACCGGGGAGCTGTTTTTT. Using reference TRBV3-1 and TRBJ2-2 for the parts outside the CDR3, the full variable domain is DTAVSQTPKYLVTQMGNDKSIKCEQNLGHDTMYWYKQDSKKFLKIMFSYNNKELIINETVPNRFSPKSPDKAHLNLHINSLELGDSAVYFCASSLRTANTGELFFGEGSRLTVL.

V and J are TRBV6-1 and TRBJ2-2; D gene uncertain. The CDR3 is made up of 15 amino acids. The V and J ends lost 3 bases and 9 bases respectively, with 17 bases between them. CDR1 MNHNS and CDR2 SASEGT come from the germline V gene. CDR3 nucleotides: TGTGCCAGCAGTGATCGTGGAGCGTCTCATCGGGAGCTGTTTTTT. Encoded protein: CASSDRGASHRELFF.

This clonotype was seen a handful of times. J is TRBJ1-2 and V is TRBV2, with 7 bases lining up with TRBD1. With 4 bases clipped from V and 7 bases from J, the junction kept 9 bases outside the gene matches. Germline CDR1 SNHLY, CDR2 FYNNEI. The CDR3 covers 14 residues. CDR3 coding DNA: TGTGCCAGCAGTGGGACGACAGGGTTTTCTGGCTACACCTTC. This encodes CASSGTTGFSGYTF.

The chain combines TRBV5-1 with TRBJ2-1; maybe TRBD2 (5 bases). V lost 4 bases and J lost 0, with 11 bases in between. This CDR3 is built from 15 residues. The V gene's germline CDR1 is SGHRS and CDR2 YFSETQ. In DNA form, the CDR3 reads TGCGCCAGCAGCAGGACGACTACCTCCTACAATGAGCAGTTCTTC. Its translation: CASSRTTTSYNEQFF.

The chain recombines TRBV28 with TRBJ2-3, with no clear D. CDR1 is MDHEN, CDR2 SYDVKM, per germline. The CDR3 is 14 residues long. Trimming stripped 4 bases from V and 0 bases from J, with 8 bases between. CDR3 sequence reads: CASSSPSSTDTQYF. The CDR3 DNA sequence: TGTGCCAGCAGTTCGCCGAGTAGCACAGATACGCAGTATTTT.

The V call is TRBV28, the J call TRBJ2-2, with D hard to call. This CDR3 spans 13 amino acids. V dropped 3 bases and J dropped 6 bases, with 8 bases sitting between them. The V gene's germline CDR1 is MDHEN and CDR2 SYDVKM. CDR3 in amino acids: CASSLFWPGELFF. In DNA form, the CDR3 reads TGTGCCAGCAGTTTGTTTTGGCCCGGGGAGCTGTTTTTT. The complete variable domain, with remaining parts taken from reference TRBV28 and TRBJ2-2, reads DVKVTQSSRYLVKRTGEKVFLECVQDMDHENMFWYRQDPGLGLRLIYFSYDVKMKEKGDIPEGYSVSREKKERFSLILESASTNQTSMYLCASSLFWPGELFFGEGSRLTVL.

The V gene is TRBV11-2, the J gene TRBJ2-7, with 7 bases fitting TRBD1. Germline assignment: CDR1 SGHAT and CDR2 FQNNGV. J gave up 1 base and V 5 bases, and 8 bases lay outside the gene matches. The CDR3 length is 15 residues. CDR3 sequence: CASSGWDRISYEQYF. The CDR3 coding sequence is TGTGCCAGCAGCGGCTGGGACAGAATATCCTACGAGCAGTACTTC.

The CDR3 nucleotides read TGTGCCAGCGGAGCTAGCGGGAGCACAGATACGCAGTATTTT. It yields the protein CASGASGSTDTQYF. This chain uses TRBV18 with TRBJ2-3; TRBD2 agrees at 8 bases. After removal of 8 bases from V and 0 bases from J, the junction contained 4 bases not matched to a gene. The germline CDR1 and CDR2 sequences are KGHSH and LQKENI. CDR3 length: 14 amino acids.

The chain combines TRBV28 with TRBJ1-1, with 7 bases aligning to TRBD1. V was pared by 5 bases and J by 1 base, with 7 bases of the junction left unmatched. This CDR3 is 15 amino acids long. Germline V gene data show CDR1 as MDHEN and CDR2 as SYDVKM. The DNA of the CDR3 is TGTGCCAGCAGTCCACCAGGGGGGGCGAACACTGAAGCTTTCTTT. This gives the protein CASSPPGGANTEAFF.

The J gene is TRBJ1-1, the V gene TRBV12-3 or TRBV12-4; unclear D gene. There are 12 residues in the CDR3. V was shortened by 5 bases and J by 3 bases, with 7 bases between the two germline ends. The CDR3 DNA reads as TGTGCCAGCAGTCTACGGGACACTGAAGCTTTCTTT. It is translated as CASSLRDTEAFF.

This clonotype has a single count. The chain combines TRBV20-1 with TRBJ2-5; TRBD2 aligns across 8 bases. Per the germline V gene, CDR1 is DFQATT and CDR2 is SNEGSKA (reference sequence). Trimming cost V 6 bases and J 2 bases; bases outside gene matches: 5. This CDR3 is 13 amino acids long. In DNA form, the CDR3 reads TGCAGTGCGATAGCGGGATCGCAAGAGACCCAGTACTTC. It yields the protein CSAIAGSQETQYF.